This TCR beta chain was recovered during a study of cytomegalovirus exposure and HLA in healthy donors. General study points: A prior analysis recorded that most TCR beta V segments were productive about 90% or about 30% of the time.

Germline V gene lookup returns CDR1 SNHLY and CDR2 FYNNEI. The CDR3 contains 14 residues. Trimming at V came to 4 bases and at J to 2 bases, leaving 0 bases not matched to a gene. For this clone: Its specificity is unknown. This sample also contains other DNA sequences that code for the same CDR3.

The study ran its PCR with 60 Vbeta and 13 Jbeta primers. Sequencing was performed with immunoSEQ multiplex PCR; in TCRdb, only in-frame clones are kept and a portion is missing. The specimen's table records approximately 75,000 clones. This chain joins TRBV2 and TRBJ1-5; 9 bases are a match to TRBD1. This TCR came from a man aged 40-49 years in good health and CMV-seronegative. Sequencing used PBMCs. CDR3 loop: CASSGTGGNQPQHF. CDR3 nucleotide sequence: TGTGCCAGCAGTGGGACAGGGGGCAATCAGCCCCAGCATTTT.